This T cell receptor beta chain originates from a study of blood T cell repertoires in COVID-19. About the study: The United States, Italy and Spain were the sources of the acute and convalescent COVID-19 samples.

The CDR3 runs 14 residues. This clone was counted at least ten times. Method: immunoSEQ multiplex PCR; TCRdb's copy keeps in-frame clones and lacks some. Among about 320,000 clones, over 80% were seen once, and the ten largest hold 5%. The TCR sequence derives from a man aged 30-40 years who had recovered from COVID-19. The chain has TRBV21-1 and TRBJ1-4. TRBV21-1 represents a pseudogene. The sequencing input was PBMCs or T cells enriched from blood (not recorded which). CDR3 coding DNA: TGTGCCAGCAGCAGGAGGCAGTTTTATGAAAAACTGTTTTTT. It translates to CASSRRQFYEKLFF.